A single sample is the source of the 30 T cell receptor beta chains below, sequenced in a study of blood T cell repertoires in COVID-19. Generated by immunoSEQ multiplex PCR, the TCRdb table keeps only in-frame clones and is missing some. The sample consists of approximately 230,000 clones, 82% of them appearing once. The sample taken for sequencing was peripheral blood. The receptors stem from an elderly woman with active or convalescent COVID-19.

The chain joins TRBV5-6 to TRBJ2-1; 8 bases are a match to TRBD2. V trimming: 5 bases; J trimming: 10 bases; junction bases outside the gene matches: 8. The CDR3 totals 13 residues. In germline, CDR1 is SGHDT, CDR2 YYEEEE. CDR3 DNA sequence: TGTGCCAGCAGTCGTAGCGGGGCACCCGAGCAGTTCTTC. Translated: CASSRSGAPEQFF.

The genes are TRBV29-1 and TRBJ1-3, with 9 bases fitting TRBD1. Germline CDR1 and CDR2: SQVTM and ANQGSEA. The CDR3 has 14 amino acids. Trimming at V came to 3 bases and at J to 5 bases, leaving 5 bases not matched to a gene. The CDR3 region is CSVEGQGTRNTIYF. The CDR3 bases are TGCAGCGTTGAGGGACAGGGAACCCGAAACACCATATATTTT.

V usage is TRBV11-2 and J usage is TRBJ2-5; 7 positions match TRBD1. The V gene end was trimmed by 5 bases and the J gene end by 5 bases; junction bases not matched to a gene: 8. The V gene's germline CDR1 is SGHAT and CDR2 FQNNGV. CDR3 length: 14 amino acids. The CDR3, as DNA: TGTGCCAGCAGCAAGGGACAGCAGGTTGAGACCCAGTACTTC. Translated: CASSKGQQVETQYF.

The chain has TRBV5-1 and TRBJ1-6, with 9 bases identical to TRBD1. V lost 3 bases to trimming and J lost 10 bases; unmatched junction nucleotides: 5. Germline CDR1 is SGHRS and CDR2 is YFSETQ. This CDR3 has 14 residues. The chain's CDR3 is CASSSGQGWSPLHF. The CDR3 region has the DNA TGCGCCAGCAGCTCCGGACAGGGGTGGTCACCCCTCCACTTT.

The chain employs TRBV3-1 (or the pseudogene TRBV3-2) and TRBJ2-7; TRBD2 matches 10 bases. Per germline, CDR1 LGHDT and CDR2 YNNKEL (reference sequence). The CDR3 runs 14 residues. V lost 6 bases, J lost 2 bases, and 4 bases stayed unmatched. The CDR3 spells CASSPLAGTYEQYF. The DNA for the CDR3 is TGTGCCAGCAGTCCACTAGCGGGGACCTACGAGCAGTACTTC.

V is TRBV7-9 and J is TRBJ2-7; D is ambiguous. CDR1 is SEHNR, CDR2 FQNEAQ, per germline (reference sequence). V lost 0 bases and J lost 2, with 11 bases in between. CDR3 size: 15 residues. The CDR3 DNA sequence: TGTGCCAGCAGCTTAGCGATCCCAGTCACCTACGAGCAGTACTTC. This sequence encodes CASSLAIPVTYEQYF.

The rearrangement uses TRBV5-4 and TRBJ1-4; TRBD1 aligns across 7 bases. The CDR3 is 17 residues long. The V segment lost 4 bases and the J segment 0 bases; nucleotides outside the gene matches: 9. The germline CDR1 and CDR2 sequences are SGHNT and YYREEE (reference sequence). The CDR3 is CASSPDRDGTTNEKLFF. As DNA, the CDR3 is TGTGCCAGCAGCCCTGACAGGGACGGCACAACTAATGAAAAACTGTTTTTT.

The chain has TRBV5-1 and TRBJ2-3; D is undetermined. The CDR3 is 14 amino acids. The V gene's germline CDR1 is SGHRS and CDR2 YFSETQ. The V and J ends lost 3 bases and 6 bases respectively, with 14 bases between them. The chain's CDR3 is CASSSALGADTQYF. The CDR3 DNA follows: TGCGCCAGCAGCTCCGCCCTAGGTGCCGATACGCAGTATTTT.

The J gene is TRBJ1-1, the V gene TRBV6-5, with 7 bases aligning to TRBD1. The V gene's germline CDR1 is MNHEY and CDR2 SVGAGI. Trimming removed 5 bases from V and 4 bases from J; junction bases left unmatched: 10. The CDR3 contains 15 residues. The CDR3 bases are TGTGCCAGCAGTCCTACAGGGGCGGGCTTCACTGAAGCTTTCTTT. As protein: CASSPTGAGFTEAFF.

The genes are TRBV19 and TRBJ2-2; TRBD2 aligns across 8 bases. The junction had 6 bases not matched to a gene; V was cut back by 5 bases and J by 4 bases. The germline V gene encodes CDR1 LNHDA and CDR2 SQIVND (reference sequence). This CDR3 has 15 residues. The CDR3 coding sequence is TGTGCCAGTAGTCCGGGGACTAGGGGCACCGGGGAGCTGTTTTTT. Translating gives CASSPGTRGTGELFF.

The V gene is TRBV5-1, the J gene TRBJ2-1; 8 positions agree with TRBD1. Germline assignment: CDR1 SGHRS and CDR2 YFSETQ. CDR3 length: 14 amino acids. J lost 4 bases, V lost 4 bases, and 4 bases had no gene match. The CDR3 DNA sequence: TGCGCCAGCAGCCACGGACAGGGATACAATGAGCAGTTCTTC. The encoded protein is CASSHGQGYNEQFF.

The chain employs TRBV5-8 and TRBJ1-2; unclear D gene. CDR3 length: 12 residues. Germline V CDR1 and CDR2: SGHTS, YDEGEE. V was shortened by 1 base and J by 8 bases, with 9 bases between the two germline ends. CDR3 in amino acids: CASSLRGWGYTF. CDR3 nucleotides: TGTGCCAGCAGCTTGCGGGGATGGGGCTACACCTTC.

V and J are TRBV23-1 and TRBJ2-2; 9 bases match TRBD2. TRBV23-1 falls under the ORF class, with uncertain function. V lost 4 bases and J lost 1; bases outside the gene matches: 7. The CDR3 covers 17 residues. For the CDR3, the DNA is TGCGCCAGCAGTCGCCTGGGACTAGCCGAGAACACCGGGGAGCTGTTTTTT. Amino acids: CASSRLGLAENTGELFF.

The chain couples TRBV6-1 to TRBJ1-2; TRBD1 aligns across 7 bases. The ends lost 3 bases at V and 4 bases at J; junction bases unmatched: 5. Germline loops: CDR1 MNHNS, CDR2 SASEGT. The CDR3 is 14 residues long. CDR3 nucleotide sequence: TGTGCCAGCAGTGAGTCCGGGACAGCCTATGGCTACACCTTC. The encoded protein is CASSESGTAYGYTF.

The V gene is TRBV6-2 or TRBV6-3, the J gene TRBJ1-5; no reliable D call. The CDR3 is 16 amino acids. Germline V CDR1 and CDR2: MNHEY, SVGEGT. V was cut by 2 bases and J by 0 bases, with 11 bases left in between. The CDR3 sequence is CASSYRGDFSNQPQHF. The CDR3 nucleotides are TGTGCCAGCAGTTACAGAGGAGATTTTAGCAATCAGCCCCAGCATTTT.

The chain links TRBV7-2 to TRBJ2-7; 10 bases line up with TRBD1. Germline CDR1 is SGHTA and CDR2 is FQGNSA. This CDR3 has 14 residues. Trimming removed 5 bases from V and 4 bases from J; junction bases left unmatched: 5. CDR3 in amino acids: CASSVGQGGYEQYF. The DNA for the CDR3 is TGTGCCAGCAGCGTTGGACAGGGGGGGTACGAGCAGTACTTC.

The V call is TRBV30, the J call TRBJ1-1, with D perhaps TRBD1 (5 bases). From germline, CDR1 is GTSNPN and CDR2 SVGIG (reference sequence). V was pared by 0 bases and J by 7 bases, with 9 bases between. This CDR3 has 12 residues. In nucleotides, the CDR3 is TGTGCCTGGAGTGTAGGGGTGGGTGAAGCTTTCTTT. This encodes CAWSVGVGEAFF.

The rearrangement joins TRBV19 to TRBJ1-2; TRBD1 matches 9 bases. CDR3 size: 15 residues. Germline V CDR1 and CDR2: LNHDA, SQIVND (reference sequence). J was trimmed by 5 bases and V by 4 bases; bases with no gene match: 8. Written as DNA, the CDR3 is TGTGCCAGTAGTAAAGGACAGGGGCAAGCGTATGGCTACACCTTC. Its protein is CASSKGQGQAYGYTF.

The rearrangement links TRBV9 to TRBJ2-1, with a weak D call TRBD2 (6 bases). The V gene lost 7 bases and the J gene lost 0 bases, with 14 bases spanning the gap. The germline gives CDR1 SGDLS, CDR2 YYNGEE. The CDR3 extends over 15 amino acids. DNA of the CDR3: TGTGCCAGCTGCCGCGGGGATCCCTCCTACAATGAGCAGTTCTTC. It codes for CASCRGDPSYNEQFF. Combining the CDR3 with reference TRBV9 and TRBJ2-1 gives the whole variable domain DSGVTQTPKHLITATGQRVTLRCSPRSGDLSVYWYQQSLDQGLQFLIQYYNGEERAKGNILERFSAQQFPDLHSELNLSSLELGDSALYFCASCRGDPSYNEQFFGPGTRLTVL.

V gene TRBV21-1 combines with J gene TRBJ2-2; whether TRBD2, the table's D call, matches the DNA was not checked. TRBV21-1 is a pseudogene locus. This CDR3 spans 13 amino acids. CDR3 sequence reads: CASTEGGAGELFF. The CDR3 DNA reads as TGTGCCAGCACCGAAGGAGGAGCCGGGGAGCTGTTTTTT.

This rearrangement joins TRBV30 to TRBJ1-2; D ambiguous. The germline V gene has CDR1 GTSNPN and CDR2 SVGIG (reference sequence). The V and J ends lost 7 bases and 3 bases respectively, with 9 bases between them. This CDR3 is 11 amino acids long. The CDR3 region has the DNA TGTGCCTCTAACCTGTACTATGGCTACACCTTC. Amino acids: CASNLYYGYTF.

This clone was recorded a few times. The chain uses TRBV18 and TRBJ2-2; D not certain. V was cut by 3 bases and J by 0 bases, with 5 bases left in between. Germline V gene data show CDR1 as KGHSH and CDR2 as LQKENI. The CDR3 is 14 amino acids. CDR3 residues: CASSPDSNTGELFF. CDR3 sequence (DNA): TGTGCCAGCTCACCCGACTCGAACACCGGGGAGCTGTTTTTT.

This clone was recorded a few times. J is TRBJ1-5 and V is TRBV18, with 7 bases identical to TRBD1. The CDR3 spans 16 residues. V was pared by 6 bases and J by 0 bases, with 8 bases of the junction left unmatched. Per germline, CDR1 KGHSH and CDR2 LQKENI. The CDR3 reads CASSHGTGVSNQPQHF. The CDR3 nucleotides read TGTGCCAGCTCGCACGGTACAGGGGTTAGCAATCAGCCCCAGCATTTT.

This clone has just one count. V gene TRBV27 combines with J gene TRBJ1-4, with D perhaps matching TRBD1 (6 bases). Germline values: CDR1 MNHEY, CDR2 SMNVEV (reference sequence). The CDR3 consists of 15 residues. Trimming stripped 10 bases from V and 8 bases from J, with 23 bases between. CDR3 nucleotide sequence: TGTGCCACGAGAGGTGGGGGCCGGAGTAGCGAAAAACTGTTTTTT. Translation gives CATRGGGRSSEKLFF. The full variable domain, in which reference TRBV27 and TRBJ1-4 provide the parts outside the CDR3, is EAQVTQNPRYLITVTGKKLTVTCSQNMNHEYMSWYRQDPGLGLRQIYYSMNVEVTDKGDVPEGYKVSRKEKRNFPLILESPSPNQTSLYFCATRGGGRSSEKLFFGSGTQLSVL.

CDR3 region: CASSQRQGATTGELFF. CDR3 DNA: TGTGCCAGCTCGCAAAGACAGGGGGCCACCACCGGGGAGCTGTTTTTT. The genes are TRBV18 and TRBJ2-2; 10 bases agree with TRBD1. CDR3 length equals 16 residues. J gave up 4 bases and V 6 bases, and 8 bases lay outside the gene matches. Germline V CDR1 and CDR2: KGHSH, LQKENI. Combining the CDR3 with reference TRBV18 and TRBJ2-2 gives the whole variable domain NAGVMQNPRHLVRRRGQEARLRCSPMKGHSHVYWYRQLPEEGLKFMVYLQKENIIDESGMPKERFSAEFPKEGPSILRIQQVVRGDSAAYFCASSQRQGATTGELFFGEGSRLTVL.

This clone came up a few times. The chain is built from TRBV19 and TRBJ2-1; D remains unclear. This CDR3 region has 16 residues. CDR1 is LNHDA and CDR2 is SQIVND in the germline V gene (reference sequence). V gave up 5 bases and J gave up 0 bases, with 14 bases separating them. CDR3 nucleotides: TGTGCCAGTAGTCCCTGGCCAGGAAGCTCCTACAATGAGCAGTTCTTC. Protein product: CASSPWPGSSYNEQFF.

This rearrangement joins TRBV3-1 (or the pseudogene TRBV3-2) to TRBJ1-3; the D is unclear. V lost 1 base and J 7 bases, leaving 8 bases between the germline ends. There are 13 residues in the CDR3. Germline V lookup: CDR1 LGHDT, CDR2 YNNKEL (reference sequence). CDR3 region: CASSQVVSNTIYF. In DNA form, the CDR3 reads TGTGCCAGCAGCCAAGTTGTCTCGAACACCATATATTTT.

V gene TRBV5-6 combines with J gene TRBJ1-2, with TRBD1 matching over 11 bases. This CDR3 spans 16 amino acids. Germline V gives CDR1 SGHDT, CDR2 YYEEEE. Trimming took 2 bases from V and 4 from J; bases not matched to a gene: 7. The CDR3 is CASSLGGQGAIYGYTF. The CDR3 nucleotides read TGTGCCAGCAGCTTAGGCGGACAGGGGGCAATCTATGGCTACACCTTC.

This sequence joins TRBV2 and TRBJ2-5; a possible D gene is TRBD1 (5 bases). The germline V gene encodes CDR1 SNHLY and CDR2 FYNNEI. The CDR3 length is 14 residues. Deletions cut 0 bases from V and 0 bases from J, with 5 bases between. The CDR3 region is CASSEAGHQETQYF. The CDR3 bases are TGTGCCAGCAGTGAAGCGGGGCACCAAGAGACCCAGTACTTC.

This chain uses TRBV7-2 with TRBJ1-2, with D perhaps matching TRBD1 (5 bases). The germline gives CDR1 SGHTA, CDR2 FQGNSA. The CDR3 is made up of 15 amino acids. V was pared by 2 bases and J by 2 bases, with 12 bases between. The chain's CDR3 is CASSLPDKPNYGYTF. In DNA form, the CDR3 reads TGTGCCAGCAGCTTACCGGACAAACCGAACTATGGCTACACCTTC.